The TCR beta chain described here comes from a study of T cells expressing NK-cell markers. From the 5' RACE reads, TCRdb lists one entry per CDR3 protein and no DNA. The repertoire table contains approximately 440,000 distinct CDR3 sequences. The CDR3 spans 16 residues. Germline CDR1 is SNHLY and CDR2 is FYNNEI. The chain is built from TRBV2 and TRBJ2-6; TCRdb designates TRBD1, a call that cannot be tested without DNA. This clonotype was sampled from a woman aged 50 to 65 in good health. Specimen: blood T cells: a sorted CD56 or NKG2C T cell subset, CD4+ or CD8+ T cells, or bulk PBMC T cells (not recorded which). CDR3 sequence reads: CASSDTGGFGANVLTF.